The 2 T cell receptor beta chains listed next were all sequenced from one sample in a study of T cell clonotyping in hematopoietic cell transplantation (dated by TCRdb to the early 2020s). The library relied on the immunoSEQ multiplex PCR assay. Held by TCRdb, this immuneACCESS table contains in-frame sequences only and omits some clones. Under half of the omission traces to an unresolved V gene where checked; the cause of the rest is unknown. The sample includes around 17,000 clones, with approximately 91% observed a single time. The top ten clonotypes cover 5% to 6% of the sample. The specimen sequenced was peripheral blood mononuclear cells. Receptors originate from a middle-aged man in good health. Some clones in this sample may be carry-over from other donors' samples.

The table lists this clone with a count of one. The chain uses TRBV6-6 and TRBJ2-1, with D tentatively TRBD2 (5 bases). V was clipped by 8 bases and J by 3 bases, with 11 bases between them. Germline V lookup: CDR1 MNHNY, CDR2 SVGAGI (reference sequence). The CDR3 runs 13 residues. The CDR3 DNA is TGTGCCAGCTGCCCCGGGGACTACAATGAGCAGTTCTTC. Translating it yields CASCPGDYNEQFF.

V gene TRBV7-9 combines with J gene TRBJ2-7; no definite D call. This CDR3 spans 12 amino acids. CDR1 is SEHNR and CDR2 is FQNEAQ in the germline V gene (reference sequence). The V end lost 1 base, the J end lost 1 base, and 2 bases lay between the germline ends. The CDR3 is CASSLVSYEQYF. CDR3 sequence (DNA): TGTGCCAGCAGCTTAGTGTCCTACGAGCAGTACTTC.